This T cell receptor (beta chain) came from a study of T cell responses to AZD1222 COVID-19 vaccine. Clones were sequenced by immunoSEQ multiplex PCR, and TCRdb holds only the in-frame ones, with some missing. The sample yields under 200,000 clones, approximately 90% seen once. For this clone: Its specificity is unknown. Additional DNA sequences in this sample encode the identical CDR3.

General study points: Nearly half of unique spike-specific TCRs reportedly avoided B.1.351 and B.1.1.7 mutated regions. Repertoires were collected only later (after the peak T cell response had occurred). After two AZD1222 doses, spike-specific TCR breadth and depth rose versus day 0. The donor group comprised mostly white British people and more females; the analysis possibly underestimated clonal diversity.

This receptor was obtained from an adult who received the AZD1222 COVID-19 vaccine. Source: peripheral blood, taken 28 days after the second AZD1222 dose.

CDR3 coding DNA: TGTGCCAGCAGTTCACCCACAGGGGGGAACACTGAAGCTTTCTTT. This translates into CASSSPTGGNTEAFF. The J gene is TRBJ1-1, the V gene TRBV28; 8 nucleotides align to TRBD1. CDR1 and CDR2 from the germline V gene are MDHEN and SYDVKM. CDR3 length: 15 residues. With 4 bases clipped from V and 1 base from J, the junction kept 5 bases outside the gene matches.